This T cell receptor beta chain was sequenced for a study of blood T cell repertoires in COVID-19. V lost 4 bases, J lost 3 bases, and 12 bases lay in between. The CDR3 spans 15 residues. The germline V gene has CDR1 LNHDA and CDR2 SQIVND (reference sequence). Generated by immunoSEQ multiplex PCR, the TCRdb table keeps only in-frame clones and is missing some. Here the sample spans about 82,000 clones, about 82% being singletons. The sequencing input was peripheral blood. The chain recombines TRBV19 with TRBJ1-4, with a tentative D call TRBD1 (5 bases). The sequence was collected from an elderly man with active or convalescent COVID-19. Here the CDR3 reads CASSTQGRPNEKLFF. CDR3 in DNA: TGTGCCAGTAGTACCCAGGGCAGGCCTAATGAAAAACTGTTTTTT.